The present T cell receptor (beta chain) was sequenced within a study of shared clonotypes between healthy human individuals (dated by TCRdb to 2019 to 2021). Turning to the overall study: A couple of women and a few men aged 18 to 49 years were included in the cohort. The study deeply sequenced blood TCR repertoires of five healthy adults to estimate repertoire size and the extent of clonotype sharing between individuals. Per donor, three plates each were used for CD4 naive and CD4 memory, two for CD8 naive, and one for CD8 memory. Leukapheresis yielded between about 0.94 and 8.9 billion PBMCs per donor. To increase sequencing depth and limit assay-specific biases, TCR repertoire library preparation and sequencing were carried out by different laboratories using diverse techniques. The research as a whole found: Pairwise subsampling indicated that sequencing depth was expected to affect the degree of clonotype sharing among donors. Roughly 5% of naive CD4, roughly 3.6% of naive CD8, roughly 2.5% of memory CD4, and about 0.4% of memory CD8 clonotypes were shared across a few donors. Naive subsets generally had larger estimated clonotype richness than memory subsets did. Sampling was restricted to blood, and TCR repertoires in tissue are likely to differ from TCR repertoires in blood. Rarefaction of sorted-subset datasets indicated incomplete sequencing despite the large sequencing depth. Higher generation probabilities were observed for clonotypes shared by all four sorted-subset donors than for non-shared clonotypes. Because the study included a small number of donors, the genetic and exposure-history diversity represented was limited.

Healthy HIV-negative adults with no recently reported acute infections or vaccinations were included as donors. Every donor was a Caucasian adult living in Nashville, Tennessee, USA. CD4+ T cells were enriched by magnetic negative selection; naive cells were then positively selected on CD45RA, and the negative fraction formed the memory subset. Blood was collected by leukapheresis, and PBMCs were isolated by Ficoll-Histopaque density gradient centrifugation and then cryopreserved in liquid nitrogen vapor phase. Analytical flow cytometry was used to check the purity and quantity of each magnetically sorted T cell population. From each sorted fraction, genomic DNA was isolated and quantified by UV absorbance on a Nanodrop 2000c. A note on this clone: No cognate antigen has been identified for it. Base qualities were left out, and no much larger clone turns up one base away.

Using the deep immunoSEQ assay, TCR CDR3 regions were amplified from genomic DNA by multiplex PCR. Extracted genomic DNA from each cell subset was distributed evenly across all wells of several immunoSEQ 96-well plates, and each plate was treated as a replicate. Each replicate PCR for sorted subsets received around 0.2 ug genomic DNA, equal to roughly 29,000 T cell genomes. Purified libraries were quantified with a Qubit 3.0 fluorometer, sized on a Bioanalyzer 2100, and re-quantified with the KAPA Library Quantification kit. Every immunoSEQ 96-well plate was sequenced on a separate single-read 150-cycle Illumina NextSeq 550 flow cell. The authors processed their data as follows. Because only junctional sequences without quality scores were contained in the immunoSEQ output, filtering matching that applied to full-length reads could not be performed. Sequences were annotated with PyIR, a Python wrapper for IgBLAST v1.9, using IMGT germline references to assign V/J genes and CDR3. Any read was removed if the V/J assignment was weak (E-value above 1e-6), the CDR3 was missing, or the read contained stop codons, out-of-frame junctions, or ambiguous translated residues. V3J clonotypes were defined as sequences sharing the same inferred V gene, J gene, and CDR3 amino acid sequence. The percentage overlap between two repertoires was calculated by dividing the number of shared unique clonotypes by the size of the smaller repertoire. Three approaches were used to assess repertoire richness: RTK rarefaction, the Chao1 estimator, and Recon v2.1 estimates of unobserved clonotypes. OLGA was used to compute generation probabilities for all TCRbeta clonotypes that the gDNA method yielded from a few donors. The table comes from immuneACCESS by way of TCRdb, which keeps in-frame sequences with V and J called. Part of the clones is missing from these tables; in studies checked, under half for an unresolved V gene and the rest for unknown reasons. From that table come the V and J calls and clone size; the DNA was used to work out D and trimming. Across this sample there are around 700,000 clones, with about two thirds seen only once. Under 2% of the sample is in the top ten clones.

Sequences ENHRY (CDR1) and SYGVKD (CDR2) are obtained from the germline V gene. V lost 6 bases and J lost 7 bases, and the count of bases not matched to a germline gene is 8. The CDR3 spans 13 residues, from the cysteine through the phenylalanine. Only the CDR3 region is kept as DNA, spanning 39 bases read in frame from base 1. Sequencing was done on a sample of memory CD4+ T cells sorted from blood. Reading the label with the study, this specimen's cell subset or site is: CD45RA-negative fraction. Rearrangement joined TRBV10-3 to TRBJ1-1; TRBD1 lines up with 7 middle nucleotides. The source of this sequence is a woman aged 25 to 45 in good health. The CDR3 is CAIRDWRDSEAFF. The sequenced DNA: TGTGCCATCAGGGATTGGAGGGACAGTGAAGCTTTCTTT.